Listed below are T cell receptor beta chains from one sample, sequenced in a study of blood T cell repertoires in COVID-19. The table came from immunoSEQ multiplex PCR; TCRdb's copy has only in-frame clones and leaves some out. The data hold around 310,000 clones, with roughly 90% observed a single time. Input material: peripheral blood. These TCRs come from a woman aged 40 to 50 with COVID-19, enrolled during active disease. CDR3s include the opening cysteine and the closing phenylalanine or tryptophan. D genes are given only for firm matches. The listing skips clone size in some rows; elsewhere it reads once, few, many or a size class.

CASTSGQGSQGYTF	TGTGCCAGCACCTCGGGACAGGGCTCTCAAGGCTACACCTTC	TRBV6-5	TRBD1	TRBJ1-2	once
CASSSQGLALDEQYF	TGTGCCAGCTCGTCCCAAGGACTAGCTTTGGACGAGCAGTACTTC	TRBV18	TRBD2	TRBJ2-7	NA
CASSPTGSLAPLHF	TGTGCCAGCAGCCCGACAGGTTCTCTGGCTCCCCTCCACTTT	TRBV9	NA	TRBJ1-6	once
CASSLAGVPGNTIYF	TGCGCCAGCAGCTTGGCAGGGGTGCCCGGAAACACCATATATTTT	TRBV5-1	NA	TRBJ1-3	NA
CASSYLTGQVGDTQYF	TGTGCCAGCAGCTACCTAACCGGACAGGTGGGAGATACGCAGTATTTT	TRBV11-2	TRBD1	TRBJ2-3	NA
CASSFGAGTNYGYTF	TGCGCCAGCAGCTTTGGGGCAGGTACCAACTATGGCTACACCTTC	TRBV5-1	NA	TRBJ1-2	NA
CASSLERQGTEAFF	TGTGCCAGCAGCTTGGAGAGGCAGGGAACTGAAGCTTTCTTT	TRBV5-4	NA	TRBJ1-1	NA
CASSLDGGTYEQYF	TGTGCCAGCAGCTTAGATGGGGGGACCTACGAGCAGTACTTC	TRBV7-8	NA	TRBJ2-7	NA
CASSYSTGGGTEAFF	TGTGCCAGCAGTTACTCTACAGGGGGAGGCACTGAAGCTTTCTTT	TRBV6-5	TRBD1	TRBJ1-1	NA
CASSLYGDTEAFF	TGTGCCAGCAGCTTGTACGGTGACACTGAAGCTTTCTTT	TRBV5-5	NA	TRBJ1-1	NA
CAISESSGVLYEQYF	TGTGCCATCAGTGAGTCTAGCGGGGTACTCTACGAGCAGTACTTC	TRBV10-3	TRBD2	TRBJ2-7	NA
CASSIGTGAYQPQHF	TGCGCCAGCAGCATAGGGACAGGTGCCTATCAGCCCCAGCATTTT	TRBV5-1	TRBD1	TRBJ1-5	NA
CASSQGLFGGQGTKTQYF	TGTGCCAGCAGCCAAGGGCTATTCGGTGGACAGGGGACTAAGACCCAGTACTTC	TRBV3-1/TRBV3-2	TRBD1	TRBJ2-5	NA
CASSLGQALSGNTIYF	TGTGCCAGCAGTTTAGGGCAGGCACTCTCTGGAAACACCATATATTTT	TRBV28	NA	TRBJ1-3	once
CASSTGIIEQYF	TGTGCCAGCAGTACCGGGATAATCGAGCAGTACTTC	TRBV6-2/TRBV6-3	NA	TRBJ2-7	NA
CASSLPDNREGPEAFF	TGTGCCAGCAGCTTACCCGACAACAGGGAGGGACCTGAAGCTTTCTTT	TRBV7-9	NA	TRBJ1-1	NA
CASSYEENTEAFF	TGTGCCAGCAGTTACGAGGAGAACACTGAAGCTTTCTTT	TRBV6-2/TRBV6-3	NA	TRBJ1-1	NA
CASSSRRAPSSEQYF	TGTGCCAGCAGCTCCCGGAGGGCTCCATCGAGCGAGCAGTACTTC	TRBV5-6	NA	TRBJ2-7	NA
CASSQSLGTVGYEQYF	TGTGCCAGCAGCCAGTCCCTCGGGACAGTAGGCTACGAGCAGTACTTC	TRBV6-2/TRBV6-3	TRBD1	TRBJ2-7	once
CASSTTGSAETQYF	TGTGCCAGCAGCACGACAGGGTCGGCGGAGACCCAGTACTTC	TRBV7-9	TRBD1	TRBJ2-5	NA
CASSPQGAGVTEAFF	TGCGCCAGCAGCCCACAGGGGGCCGGGGTCACTGAAGCTTTCTTT	TRBV5-1	TRBD1	TRBJ1-1	NA
CASSVAQGNFYEQYF	TGTGCCAGCAGCGTAGCTCAGGGGAATTTCTACGAGCAGTACTTC	TRBV9	NA	TRBJ2-7	NA
CASSLGLGQFF	TGTGCCAGCAGTTTAGGACTGGGGCAGTTCTTC	TRBV28	NA	TRBJ2-1	NA
CASSHRQGQDQPQHF	TGTGCCAGCAGCCATCGACAGGGTCAGGATCAGCCCCAGCATTTT	TRBV11-2	TRBD1	TRBJ1-5	NA
CSASGPGVYEQYF	TGCAGTGCTAGTGGGCCTGGAGTCTACGAGCAGTACTTC	TRBV20-1	NA	TRBJ2-7	few
CASSRDSGSTNEKLFF	TGCGCCAGCAGCAGGGACAGTGGCTCAACTAATGAAAAACTGTTTTTT	TRBV5-1	TRBD1	TRBJ1-4	once
CASSKEDNRPPCSGPDNTGELFF	TGTGCCAGCAGCAAAGAGGATAACAGGCCCCCTTGTAGCGGGCCCGACAACACCGGGGAGCTGTTTTTT	TRBV21-1	NA	TRBJ2-2	NA
CASSSSGASYEQYF	TGTGCCAGCAGTTCTAGCGGGGCCTCCTACGAGCAGTACTTC	TRBV27	TRBD2	TRBJ2-7	NA
CASSSQGISNQPQHF	TGTGCCAGCAGTTCTCAGGGGATAAGCAATCAGCCCCAGCATTTT	TRBV6-5	NA	TRBJ1-5	NA
CASSTSGGTFYEQFF	TGTGCCAGTAGTACTAGCGGGGGGACCTTCTACGAGCAGTTCTTC	TRBV19	TRBD2	TRBJ2-1	NA
CASIIGRDNTEAFF	TGTGCCAGCATAATCGGCAGGGATAACACTGAAGCTTTCTTT	TRBV6-5	NA	TRBJ1-1	NA
CASSIPLAREHYGYTF	TGTGCCAGTAGTATTCCTTTGGCGAGGGAGCACTATGGCTACACCTTC	TRBV19	NA	TRBJ1-2	NA
CASSQDGPQVGSSYNSPLHF	TGCGCCAGCAGCCAAGATGGGCCTCAAGTGGGGAGCTCCTATAATTCACCCCTCCACTTT	TRBV4-3	NA	TRBJ1-6	NA
CASSLDPASGLRGEQYF	TGTGCCAGCAGCTTAGATCCGGCTAGCGGGCTTCGGGGCGAGCAGTACTTC	TRBV11-3	TRBD2	TRBJ2-7	once
CASRTRFLGDYGYTF	TGTGCCAGCAGAACACGGTTCCTCGGGGACTATGGCTACACCTTC	TRBV5-6	NA	TRBJ1-2	NA
CASSLIRGGNTGELFF	TGTGCCAGCAGCTTAATCCGGGGGGGGAACACCGGGGAGCTGTTTTTT	TRBV7-6	TRBD2	TRBJ2-2	NA
CASSSQGLAGSLYEQYF	TGTGCCAGCAGTTCCCAAGGGCTAGCGGGCTCACTCTACGAGCAGTACTTC	TRBV6-2/TRBV6-3	TRBD2	TRBJ2-7	NA
CASGTGETKNIQYF	TGTGCCAGCGGGACAGGGGAAACCAAAAACATTCAGTACTTC	TRBV28	TRBD1	TRBJ2-4	once
CASSPGQHSNQPQHF	TGTGCCAGCAGCCCGGGACAGCACAGCAATCAGCCCCAGCATTTT	TRBV5-8	TRBD1	TRBJ1-5	NA
CATSDSGFGVDTQYF	TGTGCCACCAGTGATTCAGGGTTCGGTGTAGATACGCAGTATTTT	TRBV24-1	NA	TRBJ2-3	once
CASSQSPQGAGNQPQHF	TGTGCCAGCAGCCAATCCCCACAGGGGGCTGGCAATCAGCCCCAGCATTTT	TRBV3-1/TRBV3-2	TRBD1	TRBJ1-5	NA
CSVVSGQTTDTQYF	TGCAGCGTAGTCTCGGGACAGACCACAGATACGCAGTATTTT	TRBV29-1	TRBD1	TRBJ2-3	NA
CASRRYRENYGYTF	TGCGCCAGCAGAAGGTACAGGGAAAACTATGGCTACACCTTC	TRBV5-1	NA	TRBJ1-2	NA
CAISTETSGTADTQYF	TGTGCCATCAGTACTGAGACTAGCGGGACGGCAGATACGCAGTATTTT	TRBV10-3	TRBD2	TRBJ2-3	NA
CASPAGANEQYF	TGTGCCAGCCCCGCAGGGGCCAACGAGCAGTACTTC	TRBV3-1/TRBV3-2	NA	TRBJ2-7	NA